A selection of T cell receptor beta chains follows, all from one sample in a study of T-cell memory formation after mild COVID-19. TCRdb ran MiXCR on the 5' RACE reads and lists one entry per CDR3 protein. The sample lists 200,000 or so distinct CDR3 sequences, 16% occurring once. Sequenced input: PBMCs or a T cell subset sorted from them (not recorded which). These receptors came from an adult woman who had mild COVID-19 (a few samples of this study predate the infection). Cell type and time point are not known. The conserved cysteine and the conserved F or W are not part of the CDR3 here. The D gene is left open where the match is weak.

- | TRBV6-5 | ASSTKRAGGAYTGELF
- | TRBV5-1 | ASSFTDSANTGELF
TRBD2 | TRBV7-3 | ASSLRPGIVPGGGSSYEQY
TRBD1 | TRBV7-2 | ASSPGRGTGSTGELF
- | TRBV7-2 | ASSSLAPYEQY
TRBD1 | TRBV5-4 | ASSLGTGSNYGYT
- | TRBV15 | ATSGDRHYGYT
- | TRBV6-2/TRBV6-3 | ASRKGGTYNEQF
- | TRBV7-6 | ASSLGPREWEKLF
TRBD2 | TRBV12-3/TRBV12-4 | ASTPRGSGYNEQF